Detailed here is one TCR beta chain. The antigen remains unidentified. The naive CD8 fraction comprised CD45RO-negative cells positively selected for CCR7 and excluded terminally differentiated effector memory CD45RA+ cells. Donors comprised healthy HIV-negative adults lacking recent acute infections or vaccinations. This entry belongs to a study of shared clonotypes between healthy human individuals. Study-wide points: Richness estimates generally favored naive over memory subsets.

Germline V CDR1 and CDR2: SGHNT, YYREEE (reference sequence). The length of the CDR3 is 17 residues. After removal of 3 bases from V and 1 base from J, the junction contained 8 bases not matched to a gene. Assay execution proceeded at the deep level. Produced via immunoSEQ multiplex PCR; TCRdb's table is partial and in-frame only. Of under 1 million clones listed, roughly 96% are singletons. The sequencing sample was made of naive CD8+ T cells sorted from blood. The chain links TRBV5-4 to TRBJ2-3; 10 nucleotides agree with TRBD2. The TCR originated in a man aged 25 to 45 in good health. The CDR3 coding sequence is TGTGCCAGCAGCTCCATCCCTAGCGGGGGTCGCACAGATACGCAGTATTTT. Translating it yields CASSSIPSGGRTDTQYF.